Listed below are T cell receptor beta chains from one sample, sequenced in a study of T cells in Graves' hyperthyroidism and ophthalmopathy. TCRdb ran MiXCR on the multiplex PCR reads and lists one entry per CDR3 protein. The sample holds 660,000 or so distinct CDR3 sequences, over 40% seen once. Sequencing used peripheral blood or thyroid tissue (not recorded which). The source of these receptors is an adult man with Graves' disease, either hyperthyroidism or ophthalmopathy (not recorded which). Each CDR3 is given with its conserved first and last residue. D genes are given only for firm matches. Clone size is given for some rows only: seen once, a few or many times, or a class if the clone is expanded.

j_call	d_call	cdr3_length	clone_size	v_call	cdr3_nt	cdr3_aa
TRBJ1-1	.	14	.	TRBV20-1	TGCAGTGCCCTTCAAGGGGGTTGGAACACTGAAGCTTTCTTT	CSALQGGWNTEAFF
TRBJ1-5	.	14	.	TRBV5-1	TGCGCCAGCAGCTGGGGGGGGAAAGGACAGCCCCAGCATTTT	CASSWGGKGQPQHF
TRBJ1-5	TRBD1	15	.	TRBV2	TGTGCCAGCAGTGAAGGGACAGGGGGCAGTCAGCCCCAGCATTTT	CASSEGTGGSQPQHF
TRBJ1-1	TRBD1	14	few	TRBV20-1	TGCAGTGCTAGATACAGGGGACTCAACACTGAAGCTTTCTTT	CSARYRGLNTEAFF
TRBJ1-6	TRBD1	15	many	TRBV7-2	TGTGCCAGCAGCTTAGGGACAGGGACGAATTCACCCCTCCACTTT	CASSLGTGTNSPLHF
TRBJ1-2	.	14	.	TRBV6-8	TGTGCCAGCAGTTCCTACTCGACGAACTATGGCTACACCTTC	CASSSYSTNYGYTF
TRBJ2-2	TRBD1	14	.	TRBV5-4	TGTGCCAGCAGCGGGACAGGTGTCACCGGGGAGCTGTTTTTT	CASSGTGVTGELFF
TRBJ2-5	TRBD1	14	.	TRBV12-3/TRBV12-4	TGTGCCAGCAGGGGGGGGACAGGGGGCGAGACCCAGTACTTC	CASRGGTGGETQYF
TRBJ1-2	.	15	.	TRBV2	TGTGCCAGCAGTGAAAACGGCAGGCCTACCTATGGCTACACCTTC	CASSENGRPTYGYTF
TRBJ1-2	.	16	.	TRBV7-9	TGTGCCAGCAGCTCACAAGACGGGACACGAGACTATGGCTACACCTTC	CASSSQDGTRDYGYTF
TRBJ1-6	.	14	.	TRBV3-1	TGTGCCAGCAGCCAAGAGCGGACGGGCGATCCCCTCCACTTT	CASSQERTGDPLHF
TRBJ1-5	TRBD1	15	many	TRBV29-1	TGCAGCACGACCGGGGGACAGGGGCCCAATCAGCCCCAGCATTTT	CSTTGGQGPNQPQHF
TRBJ2-2	.	16	.	TRBV11-1	TGTGCCAGCAGTTCCGACCCCTATGGCTACACCGGGGAGCTGTTTTTT	CASSSDPYGYTGELFF
TRBJ1-2	.	12	many	TRBV6-1	TGTGCCAGCAGTGAAGCGGTCTATGGCTACACCTTC	CASSEAVYGYTF
TRBJ2-5	.	15	many	TRBV29-1	TGCAGCGTCCAGAGAGAGCTCAGGGTGCAAGAGACCCAGTACTTC	CSVQRELRVQETQYF
TRBJ2-5	TRBD2	16	.	TRBV10-3	TGTGCCAGCAGTTACCCGGGACTAGCGGGACGAGAGACCCAGTACTTC	CASSYPGLAGRETQYF
TRBJ2-7	TRBD2	16	many	TRBV7-8	TGTGCCAGCAGCTTAGGCGGGACTAGCGCGCCTTGGGGACAGTACTTC	CASSLGGTSAPWGQYF
TRBJ1-4	.	16	few	TRBV5-1	TGCGCCAGCAGCCCATCGACGACAGGACCTAATGAAAAACTGTTTTTT	CASSPSTTGPNEKLFF
TRBJ1-4	.	13	many	TRBV24-1	TGTGCCACCAGTGACAGGGAACATGAAAAACTGTTTTTT	CATSDREHEKLFF
TRBJ2-7	TRBD1	15	.	TRBV13	TGTGCCAGCAGCTTCAAAGGGACAGGGTACTACGAGCAGTACTTC	CASSFKGTGYYEQYF
TRBJ1-1	TRBD1	16	.	TRBV14	TGTGCCAGCTCACCACTTCCTGACAGGGTCGAAACTGAAGCTTTCTTT	CASSPLPDRVETEAFF
TRBJ1-6	.	15	.	TRBV11-2	TGTGCCAGCAGCTTAGGGCCGGGCCCCCATTCACCCCTCCACTTT	CASSLGPGPHSPLHF